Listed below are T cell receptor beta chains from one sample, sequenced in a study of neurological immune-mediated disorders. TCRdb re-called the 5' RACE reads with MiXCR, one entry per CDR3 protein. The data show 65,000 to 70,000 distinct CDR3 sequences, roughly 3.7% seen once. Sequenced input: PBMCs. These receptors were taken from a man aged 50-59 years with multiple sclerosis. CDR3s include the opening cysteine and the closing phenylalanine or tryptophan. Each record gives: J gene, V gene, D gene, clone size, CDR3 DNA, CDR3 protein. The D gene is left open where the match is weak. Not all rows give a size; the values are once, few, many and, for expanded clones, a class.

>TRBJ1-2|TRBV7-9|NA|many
TGTGCCAGCAGCTTAGCGCATGACGGAGATGGCTACACCTTC
CASSLAHDGDGYTF
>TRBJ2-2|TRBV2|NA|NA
TGTGCCAGCAGTGACTCGGGAGAAACCGGGGAGCTGTTTTTT
CASSDSGETGELFF
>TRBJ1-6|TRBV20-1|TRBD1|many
TGCAGTGCTAAGAACAGGGGGCGTTGGTTATCCGATAATTCACCCCTCAACTTT
CSAKNRGRWLSDNSPLNF
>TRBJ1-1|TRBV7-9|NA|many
TGTGCCAGCAGCCAAACCGGGACGAACACTGAAGCTTTCTTT
CASSQTGTNTEAFF
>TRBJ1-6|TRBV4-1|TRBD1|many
TGCGCCAGCAGCCAAGGGACAGGGGAATATAATTCACCCCTCCACTTT
CASSQGTGEYNSPLHF
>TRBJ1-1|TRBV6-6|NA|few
TGTGCCAGCAGGATGGGGGGGCCGAACACTGAAGCTTTCTTT
CASRMGGPNTEAFF
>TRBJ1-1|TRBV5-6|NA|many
TGTGCCAGCAGCTTAGACCTGGACGGCACTGAAGCTTTCTTT
CASSLDLDGTEAFF
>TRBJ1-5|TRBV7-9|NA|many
TGTGCCAGCAGCTTTTCGGGCGGCAATCAGCCCCAGCATTTT
CASSFSGGNQPQHF
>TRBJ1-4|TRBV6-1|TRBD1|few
TGTGCCAGCAGTAGTAGAACAGGGGGCCGGGAAAAACTGTTTTTT
CASSSRTGGREKLFF
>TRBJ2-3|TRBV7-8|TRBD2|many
TGTGCCAGCAGCTTAGGCAGGACTAGCGGGGGGCTGGATACGCAGTATTTT
CASSLGRTSGGLDTQYF
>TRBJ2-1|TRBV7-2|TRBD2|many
TGTGCCAGCAGACAAACTGGGACTAGCGGCTACAATGAGCAGTTCTTC
CASRQTGTSGYNEQFF
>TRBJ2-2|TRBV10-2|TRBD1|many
TGCGCCAGCAGTGCTTACAGGGGAATCACCGGGGAGCTGTTTTTT
CASSAYRGITGELFF
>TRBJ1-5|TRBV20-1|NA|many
TGCAGTGTGGACAGAGGCAATCAGCCCCAGCATTTT
CSVDRGNQPQHF
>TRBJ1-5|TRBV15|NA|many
TGTGCCACCAGCAGCCGCGTTAGGGGCTTAGGTCAGCCCCAGCATTTT
CATSSRVRGLGQPQHF
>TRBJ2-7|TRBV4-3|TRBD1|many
TGCGCCAGCAGCGGAGACAGGGCGTCTTTGGAGCAGTACTTC
CASSGDRASLEQYF
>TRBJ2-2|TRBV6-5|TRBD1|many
TGTGCCAGCAGTCGACAGGGTTTCGCCGGGGAGCTGTTTTTT
CASSRQGFAGELFF
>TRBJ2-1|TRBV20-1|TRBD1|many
TGCAGTGCAGCGGGTGGGACAGGGGTCAACAATGAGCAGTTCTTC
CSAAGGTGVNNEQFF
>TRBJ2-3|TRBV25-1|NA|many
TGTGCCAGCAGTGAGTTAATAAGCACAGATACGCAGTATTTT
CASSELISTDTQYF
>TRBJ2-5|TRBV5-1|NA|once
TGCGCCAGCTATAGACAGGGAGGCGGAGAGACCCAGTACTTC
CASYRQGGGETQYF
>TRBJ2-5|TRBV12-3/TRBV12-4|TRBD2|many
TGTGCCAGCAGTTTAGTACTAGCGGCCCAGGAGACCCAGTACTTC
CASSLVLAAQETQYF
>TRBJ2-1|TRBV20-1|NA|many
TGCAGTGCTAGAGATGGTTACGGGCTTGACAATGAGCAGTTCTTC
CSARDGYGLDNEQFF
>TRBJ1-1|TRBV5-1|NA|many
TGCGCCAGCAGCCCCAGGGAGGGGGGCACTGAAGCTTTCTTT
CASSPREGGTEAFF
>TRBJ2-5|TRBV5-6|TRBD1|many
TGTGCCAGCAACCCGGGACAGGCGGTTGAGACCCAGTACTTC
CASNPGQAVETQYF
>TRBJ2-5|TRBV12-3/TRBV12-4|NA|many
TGTGCCAGCAGTTCCTGGACAGCCGAAGAGACCCAGTACTTC
CASSSWTAEETQYF
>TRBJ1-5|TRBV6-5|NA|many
TGTGCCAGCAGGGGGAATAGCAATCAGCCCCAGCATTTT
CASRGNSNQPQHF
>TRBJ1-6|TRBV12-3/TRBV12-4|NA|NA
TGTGCCAGCACAGACGGGAATGGGGCGTATTCACCCCTCCACTTT
CASTDGNGAYSPLHF
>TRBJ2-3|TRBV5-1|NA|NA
TGCGCCAGCAGCTCCTTTTTGCGGAACACAGATACGCAGTATTTT
CASSSFLRNTDTQYF
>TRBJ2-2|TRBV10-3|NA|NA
TGTGCCATCAGTGAGCCGACTAGTTTTTTGCGCACCGGGGAGCTGTTTTTT
CAISEPTSFLRTGELFF